The text below deals with one TCR beta chain. Its target is unknown. This specimen belongs to a study of T cell responses to AZD1222 COVID-19 vaccine. At the level of the study: Both about-4-week and about-12-week second-dose recipients were combined.

Method: immunoSEQ multiplex PCR; TCRdb's copy keeps in-frame clones and lacks some. The table records tens of thousands of clones, around 86% of them present only once. Whole-study results and caveats: Clonal diversity was possibly underestimated, and white British individuals and females predominated among donors. Reportedly, nearly half the spike-specific TCRs target unmutated variant regions. Regions 160-218 and 743-854 held dominance among vaccine-associated CD4 TCRs, which spanned spike.

With 2 bases removed from V and 8 bases from J, the gap between germline ends came to 15 bases. The CDR3 sequence is 14 residues long. Germline CDR1 is SGHTS and CDR2 is YDEGEE. Material: peripheral blood, obtained on day 0 of AZD1222 vaccination. The chain joins TRBV5-8 to TRBJ2-3; D is perhaps TRBD2 (5 bases). This TCR was sampled from an adult in good health. As DNA, the CDR3 is TGTGCCAGCAGCTTCCGGGCAATGCGGGCTACGCAGTATTTT. It translates to CASSFRAMRATQYF.